This T cell receptor beta chain comes out of a study of blood T cell repertoires in COVID-19. Looking at the study overall: The United States, Italy and Spain provided the acute and convalescent COVID-19 samples. Sources were T cells, B-cell-depleted T cells, or PBMCs; the material itself was cDNA or gDNA.

In germline, CDR1 is KGHDR, CDR2 SFDVKD. V gave up 9 bases and J gave up 3 bases, with 13 bases separating them. This CDR3 contains 13 residues. Study processing details: Quantification of nucleated cells was approximated via reference gene primer amplification. Libraries were prepared by immunoSEQ multiplex PCR; TCRdb keeps only in-frame clonotypes and omits some of them. The V and J calls and clone size come from that table; D and trimming were worked out from the DNA. Among roughly 230,000 clones, over 75% were seen once, and the ten largest hold approximately 0.7%. This clone was found once. Sequencing input: peripheral blood. The sequence was obtained from a human donor in a cohort sampled during active COVID-19. The chain combines TRBV24-1 with TRBJ1-2, with a possible D match to TRBD1 (6 bases). CDR3 DNA: TGTGCCACCTCGGACAGTCCCTACTATGGCTACACCTTC. This codes for CATSDSPYYGYTF.